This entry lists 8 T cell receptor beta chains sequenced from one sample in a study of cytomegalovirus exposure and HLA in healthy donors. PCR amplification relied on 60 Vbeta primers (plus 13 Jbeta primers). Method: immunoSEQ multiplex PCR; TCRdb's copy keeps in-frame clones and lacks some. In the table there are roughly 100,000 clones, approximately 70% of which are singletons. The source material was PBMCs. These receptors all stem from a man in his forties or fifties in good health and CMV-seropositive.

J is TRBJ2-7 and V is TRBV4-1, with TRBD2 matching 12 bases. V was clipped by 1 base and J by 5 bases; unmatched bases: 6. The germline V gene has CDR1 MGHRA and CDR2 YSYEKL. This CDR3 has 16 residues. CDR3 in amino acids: CASSQAGTSGYHEQYF. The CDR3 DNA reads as TGCGCCAGCAGCCAAGCAGGGACTAGCGGGTATCACGAGCAGTACTTC.

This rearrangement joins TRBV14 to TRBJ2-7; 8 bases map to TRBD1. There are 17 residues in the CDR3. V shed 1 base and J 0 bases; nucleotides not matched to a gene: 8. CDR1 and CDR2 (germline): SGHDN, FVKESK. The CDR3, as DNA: TGTGCCAGCAGCCAAGGGACAGGGCTAGACTACTCCTACGAGCAGTACTTC. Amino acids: CASSQGTGLDYSYEQYF.

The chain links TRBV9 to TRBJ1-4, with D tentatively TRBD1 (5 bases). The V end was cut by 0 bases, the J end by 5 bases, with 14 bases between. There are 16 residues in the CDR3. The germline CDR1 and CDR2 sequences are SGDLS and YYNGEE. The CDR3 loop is CASSVDGSRGNEKLFF. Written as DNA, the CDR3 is TGTGCCAGCAGCGTAGACGGTAGTAGGGGCAATGAAAAACTGTTTTTT.

This chain's CDR3 is CASSVRDNHEQYF. In nucleotides, the CDR3 is TGTGCCAGCAGCGTAAGAGACAACCACGAGCAGTACTTC. The gene calls are TRBV9 and TRBJ2-7; D remains ambiguous. V dropped 1 base and J dropped 5 bases, with 10 bases sitting between them. CDR1 is SGDLS and CDR2 is YYNGEE in the germline V gene. This CDR3 spans 13 amino acids.

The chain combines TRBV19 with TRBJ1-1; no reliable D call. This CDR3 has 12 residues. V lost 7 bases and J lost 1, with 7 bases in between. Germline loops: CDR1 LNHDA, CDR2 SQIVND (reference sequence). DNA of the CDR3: TGTGCCAGTATGAGCGGGAACACTGAAGCTTTCTTT. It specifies CASMSGNTEAFF.

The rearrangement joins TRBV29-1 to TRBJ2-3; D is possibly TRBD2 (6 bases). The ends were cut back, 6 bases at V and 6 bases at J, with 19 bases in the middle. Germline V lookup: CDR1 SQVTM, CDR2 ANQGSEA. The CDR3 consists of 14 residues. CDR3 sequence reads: CSVEWGDPSDTQYF. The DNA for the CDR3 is TGCAGCGTCGAGTGGGGGGACCCTTCGGATACGCAGTATTTT.

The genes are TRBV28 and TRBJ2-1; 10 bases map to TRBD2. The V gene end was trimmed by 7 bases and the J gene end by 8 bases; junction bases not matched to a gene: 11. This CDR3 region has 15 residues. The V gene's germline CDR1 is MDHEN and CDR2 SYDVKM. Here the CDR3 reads CASTPGGLAGDEQFF. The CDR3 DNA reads TGTGCCAGCACCCCCGGCGGGCTAGCGGGAGATGAGCAGTTCTTC.

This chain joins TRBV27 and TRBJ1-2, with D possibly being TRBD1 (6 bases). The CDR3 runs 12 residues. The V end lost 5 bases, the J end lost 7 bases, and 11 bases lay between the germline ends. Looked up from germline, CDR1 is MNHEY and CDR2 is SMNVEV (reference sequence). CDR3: CASSEQGSGYTF. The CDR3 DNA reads TGTGCCAGCAGTGAACAGGGAAGTGGCTACACCTTC.